The rows below give T cell receptor beta chains drawn from one sample of a study of shared clonotypes between healthy human individuals. Using immunoSEQ multiplex PCR, the repertoire was profiled, and TCRdb retains in-frame clones only, with some absent. Of 2 million to 3 million clones in the sample, roughly 93% are singletons; the top ten hold about 0.34%. Sequencing was performed on naive CD4+ T cells from PBMCs. The receptor source for this set is a man aged 18 to 35 in good health. Some clones in this sample may be carry-over from other donors' samples. Both conserved end residues are part of each CDR3. Each record gives: clone size, J gene, V gene, D gene, CDR3 protein, CDR3 DNA. The D gene is left open where the match is weak. The size field is filled for only some rows; it gives once, few, many or a size class.

clone_size: .
j_call: TRBJ2-6
v_call: TRBV5-5
d_call: TRBD1
cdr3_aa: CASSPTGVNGANVLTF
cdr3_nt: TGTGCCAGCAGCCCGACAGGGGTGAACGGGGCCAACGTCCTGACTTTC

clone_size: once
j_call: TRBJ2-1
v_call: TRBV5-4
d_call: TRBD1
cdr3_aa: CASSLAGTGGYNEQFF
cdr3_nt: TGTGCCAGCAGCTTGGCCGGGACAGGGGGATACAATGAGCAGTTCTTC

clone_size: .
j_call: TRBJ2-7
v_call: TRBV15
d_call: TRBD2
cdr3_aa: CATSRGTSGYEQYF
cdr3_nt: TGTGCCACCAGCAGGGGCACTAGCGGCTACGAGCAGTACTTC

clone_size: .
j_call: TRBJ2-6
v_call: TRBV5-1
d_call: .
cdr3_aa: CASSLVSPGRSGANVLTF
cdr3_nt: TGCGCCAGCAGCTTGGTTTCACCAGGGCGCTCTGGGGCCAACGTCCTGACTTTC

clone_size: .
j_call: TRBJ2-1
v_call: TRBV20-1
d_call: .
cdr3_aa: CSADYYNEQFF
cdr3_nt: TGCAGTGCTGACTACTACAATGAGCAGTTCTTC

clone_size: .
j_call: TRBJ2-3
v_call: TRBV19
d_call: TRBD2
cdr3_aa: CASSIAAGGSTDTQYF
cdr3_nt: TGTGCCAGTAGTATAGCAGCGGGAGGTAGCACAGATACGCAGTATTTT

clone_size: .
j_call: TRBJ2-1
v_call: TRBV13
d_call: TRBD2
cdr3_aa: CASSPTAGGPYNEQFF
cdr3_nt: TGTGCCAGCAGCCCAACAGCGGGAGGGCCCTATAATGAGCAGTTCTTC

clone_size: .
j_call: TRBJ1-2
v_call: TRBV5-1
d_call: .
cdr3_aa: CASSLAGGAGAKGYTF
cdr3_nt: TGCGCCAGCAGCTTGGCCGGGGGTGCGGGGGCTAAAGGCTACACCTTC

clone_size: .
j_call: TRBJ2-7
v_call: TRBV5-4
d_call: .
cdr3_aa: CASSPSDSYEQYF
cdr3_nt: TGTGCCAGCAGCCCGTCGGATTCGTACGAGCAGTACTTC

clone_size: .
j_call: TRBJ1-5
v_call: TRBV6-5
d_call: .
cdr3_aa: CASSYAVNSNQPQHF
cdr3_nt: TGTGCCAGCAGTTACGCGGTTAATAGCAATCAGCCCCAGCATTTT

clone_size: .
j_call: TRBJ2-1
v_call: TRBV5-1
d_call: TRBD2
cdr3_aa: CASSFGTSENEQFF
cdr3_nt: TGCGCCAGCAGCTTTGGGACTAGCGAGAATGAGCAGTTCTTC

clone_size: .
j_call: TRBJ2-1
v_call: TRBV5-1
d_call: .
cdr3_aa: CASSLAGVVTYNEQFF
cdr3_nt: TGCGCCAGCAGCTTGGCCGGGGTAGTAACCTACAATGAGCAGTTCTTC